Reported below is one TCR beta chain. No antigen is known for it. The data were taken from a study of cytomegalovirus exposure and HLA in healthy donors. General study results and limits: Later, an analysis found that TCR clusters from the first cohort tended to co-occur in the roughly 110 validation repertoires. Listed as cytomegalovirus-associated were 164 TCR beta chains. A few CMV-associated chains were confirmed in vitro to be specific for CMV antigens. Most sequenced TCRs were rare (though some public TCRs occurred in many donors).

CDR3 size: 15 residues. Germline lookup yields CDR1 SGHDT and CDR2 YYEEEE. V gave up 0 bases and J gave up 1 base, with 10 bases separating them. Method: immunoSEQ multiplex PCR; TCRdb's copy keeps in-frame clones and lacks some. There are about 120,000 clones in the sample; approximately 90% occur only once, and just under 6.5% lies in the top ten. The rearrangement uses TRBV5-6 and TRBJ2-5, with a possible D match to TRBD1 (6 bases). Sequencing was carried out using PBMCs. This receptor was identified in a woman between 18 and 29 years old in good health and CMV-seropositive. The CDR3 DNA follows: TGTGCCAGCAGCTTGGGGCAGGGGCTCCAAGAGACCCAGTACTTC. Translating it yields CASSLGQGLQETQYF.